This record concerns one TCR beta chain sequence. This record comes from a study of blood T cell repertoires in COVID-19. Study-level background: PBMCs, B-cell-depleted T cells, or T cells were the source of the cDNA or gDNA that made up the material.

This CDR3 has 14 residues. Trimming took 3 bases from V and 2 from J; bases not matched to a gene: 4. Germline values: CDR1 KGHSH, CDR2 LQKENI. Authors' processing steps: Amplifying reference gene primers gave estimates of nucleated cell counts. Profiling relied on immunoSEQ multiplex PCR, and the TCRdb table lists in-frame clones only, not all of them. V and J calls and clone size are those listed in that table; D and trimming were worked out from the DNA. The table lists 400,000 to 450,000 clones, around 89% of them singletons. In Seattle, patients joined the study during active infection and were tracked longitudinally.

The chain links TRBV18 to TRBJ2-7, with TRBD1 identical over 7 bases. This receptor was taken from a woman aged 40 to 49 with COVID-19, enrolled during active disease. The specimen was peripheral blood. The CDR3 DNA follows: TGTGCCAGCTCACCGTGGACAGGAACCTACGAGCAGTACTTC. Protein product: CASSPWTGTYEQYF.